This T cell receptor (beta chain) was documented in a study of T cell changes during pregnancy in multiple sclerosis. The germline gives CDR1 MNHNS, CDR2 SASEGT. V was clipped by 4 bases and J by 0 bases, with 16 bases between them. This CDR3 has 16 amino acids. The table came from immunoSEQ multiplex PCR; TCRdb's copy has only in-frame clones and leaves some out. This sample has roughly 100,000 clones, with about 90% found just once. The starting material was peripheral blood, obtained before pregnancy. The clonotype originates from a female donor with multiple sclerosis, enrolled in a pregnancy study. The rearrangement links TRBV6-1 to TRBJ2-7; D may be TRBD2 (5 bases). CDR3 residues: CASSGLESGYSYEQYF. CDR3 bases: TGTGCCAGCAGTGGCCTCGAGAGCGGATACTCCTACGAGCAGTACTTC.